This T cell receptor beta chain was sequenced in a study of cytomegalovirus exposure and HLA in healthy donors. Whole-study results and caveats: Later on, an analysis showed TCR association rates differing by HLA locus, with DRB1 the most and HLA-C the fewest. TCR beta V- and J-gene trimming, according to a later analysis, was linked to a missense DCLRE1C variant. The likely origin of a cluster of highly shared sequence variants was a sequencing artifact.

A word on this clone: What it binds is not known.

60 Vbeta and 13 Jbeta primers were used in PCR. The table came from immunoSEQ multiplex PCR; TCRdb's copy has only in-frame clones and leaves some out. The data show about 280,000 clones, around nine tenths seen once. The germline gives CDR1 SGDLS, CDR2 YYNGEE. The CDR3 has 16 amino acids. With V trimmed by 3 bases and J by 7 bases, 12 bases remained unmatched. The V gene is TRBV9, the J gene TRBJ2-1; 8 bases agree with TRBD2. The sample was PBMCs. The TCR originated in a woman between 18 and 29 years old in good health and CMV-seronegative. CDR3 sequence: CASSDGPGGGWNEQFF. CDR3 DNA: TGTGCCAGCAGCGACGGTCCGGGGGGGGGTTGGAATGAGCAGTTCTTC.